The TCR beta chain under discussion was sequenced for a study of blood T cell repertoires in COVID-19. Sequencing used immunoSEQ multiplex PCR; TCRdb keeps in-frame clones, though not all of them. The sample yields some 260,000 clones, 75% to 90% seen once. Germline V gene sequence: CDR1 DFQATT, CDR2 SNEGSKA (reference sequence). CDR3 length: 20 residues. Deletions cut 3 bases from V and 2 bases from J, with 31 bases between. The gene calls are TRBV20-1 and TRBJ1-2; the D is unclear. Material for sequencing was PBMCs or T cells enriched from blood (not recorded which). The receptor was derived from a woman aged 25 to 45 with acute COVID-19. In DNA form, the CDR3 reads TGCAGTGCTAGTACTCCCCCGGGAAGCTCAATCCACGGGGTCAACTATGGCTACACCTTC. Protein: CSASTPPGSSIHGVNYGYTF.